This entry is about one TCR beta chain. TCRdb re-called the 5' RACE reads with MiXCR, one entry per CDR3 protein. There are about 60,000 distinct CDR3 sequences in the sample; roughly 17% occur only once, and 4% to 5% lies in the top ten. The data were taken from a study of T cells of healthy individuals. Trimming took 1 base from V and 6 from J, leaving 7 bases between them. Germline V gives CDR1 LGHDT, CDR2 YNNKEL (reference sequence). The CDR3 covers 13 residues. This receptor was identified in a human donor in good health. The V call is TRBV3-1, the J call TRBJ2-1, with unresolved D. The CDR3: CASSQGWFNEQFF. The CDR3 bases are TGTGCCAGCAGCCAAGGATGGTTCAATGAGCAGTTCTTC.